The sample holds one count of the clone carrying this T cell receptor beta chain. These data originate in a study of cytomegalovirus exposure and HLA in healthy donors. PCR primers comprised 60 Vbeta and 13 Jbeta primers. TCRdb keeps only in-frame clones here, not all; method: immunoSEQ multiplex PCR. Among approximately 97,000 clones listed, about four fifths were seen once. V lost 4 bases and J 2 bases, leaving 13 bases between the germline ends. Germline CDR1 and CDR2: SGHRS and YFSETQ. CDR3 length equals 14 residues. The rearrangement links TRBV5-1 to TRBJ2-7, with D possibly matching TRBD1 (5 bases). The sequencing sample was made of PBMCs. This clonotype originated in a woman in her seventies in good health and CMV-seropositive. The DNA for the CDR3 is TGCGCCAGCAGCCCCTCAGGGAATCCCTACGAGCAGTACTTC. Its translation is CASSPSGNPYEQYF.